This T cell receptor (beta chain) was captured by sequencing in a study of blood T cell repertoires in COVID-19. The repertoire was sequenced with immunoSEQ multiplex PCR; TCRdb's copy has only in-frame clones and lacks some. The table lists hundreds of thousands of clones, 89% of them singletons. Germline V lookup: CDR1 SEHNR, CDR2 FQNEAQ (reference sequence). CDR3 length: 15 residues. V gave up 5 bases and J gave up 8 bases; unmatched junction bases: 9. The sequence derives from a man in his sixties who had recovered from COVID-19. The chain combines TRBV7-9 with TRBJ1-2; 12 bases align to TRBD1. Sequenced sample: peripheral blood. The CDR3 loop is CASSPFRDRGRGYTF. Here the CDR3 DNA reads TGTGCCAGCAGCCCTTTCCGGGACAGGGGGCGAGGCTACACCTTC. Complete variable domain (other parts from reference TRBV7-9 and TRBJ1-2): DTGVSQNPRHKITKRGQNVTFRCDPISEHNRLYWYRQTLGQGPEFLTYFQNEAQLEKSRLLSDRFSAERPKGSFSTLEIQRTEQGDSAMYLCASSPFRDRGRGYTFGSGTRLTVV.